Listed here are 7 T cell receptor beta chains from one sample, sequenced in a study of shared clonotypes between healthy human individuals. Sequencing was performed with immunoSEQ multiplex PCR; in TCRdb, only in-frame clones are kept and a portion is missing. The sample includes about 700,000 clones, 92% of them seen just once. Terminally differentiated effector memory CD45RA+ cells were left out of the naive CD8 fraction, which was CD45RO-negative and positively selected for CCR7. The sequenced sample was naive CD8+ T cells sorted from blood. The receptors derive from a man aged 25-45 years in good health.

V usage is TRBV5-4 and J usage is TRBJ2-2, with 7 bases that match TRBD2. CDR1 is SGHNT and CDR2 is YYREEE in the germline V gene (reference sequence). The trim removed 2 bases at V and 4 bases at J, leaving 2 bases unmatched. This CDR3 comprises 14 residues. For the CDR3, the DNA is TGTGCCAGCAGCTTCACGGGGGGCACCGGGGAGCTGTTTTTT. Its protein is CASSFTGGTGELFF.

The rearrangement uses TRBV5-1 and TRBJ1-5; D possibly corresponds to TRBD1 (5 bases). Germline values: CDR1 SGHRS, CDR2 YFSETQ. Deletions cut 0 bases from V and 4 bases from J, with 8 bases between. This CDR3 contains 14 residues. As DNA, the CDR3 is TGCGCCAGCAGCTTGGGGGGCAGAAATCAGCCCCAGCATTTT. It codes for CASSLGGRNQPQHF. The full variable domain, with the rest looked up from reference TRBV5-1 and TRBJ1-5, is KAGVTQTPRYLIKTRGQQVTLSCSPISGHRSVSWYQQTPGQGLQFLFEYFSETQRNKGNFPGRFSGRQFSNSRSEMNVSTLELGDSALYLCASSLGGRNQPQHFGDGTRLSIL.

The DNA of the CDR3 is TGTGCCAGCAGTTTAACCGGACAGGGGGATGGCTACACCTTC. Its protein product is CASSLTGQGDGYTF. V is TRBV28 and J is TRBJ1-2; TRBD1 agrees at 10 bases. With 2 bases clipped from V and 6 bases from J, the junction kept 3 bases outside the gene matches. The CDR3 loop spans 14 amino acids. Germline V gene sequence: CDR1 MDHEN, CDR2 SYDVKM.

CDR3 in DNA: TGTGCCAGTAGTCTGGACCTACTAAACATTCAGTACTTC. It translates to CASSLDLLNIQYF. The rearrangement joins TRBV19 to TRBJ2-4; D uncertain. CDR3 length equals 13 residues. V lost 5 bases, J lost 6 bases, and 11 bases lay in between. The germline gives CDR1 LNHDA, CDR2 SQIVND (reference sequence).

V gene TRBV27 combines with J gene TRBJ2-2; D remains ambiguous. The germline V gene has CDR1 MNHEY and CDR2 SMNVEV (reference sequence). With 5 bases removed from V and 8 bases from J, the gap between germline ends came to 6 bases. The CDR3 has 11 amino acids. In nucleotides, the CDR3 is TGTGCCAGCAGTAAAAGGGGGGAGCTGTTTTTT. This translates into CASSKRGELFF.

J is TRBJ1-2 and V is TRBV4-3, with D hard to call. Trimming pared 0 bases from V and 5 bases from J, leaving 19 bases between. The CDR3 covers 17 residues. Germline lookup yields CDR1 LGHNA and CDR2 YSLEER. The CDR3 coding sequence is TGCGCCAGCAGCCAAGATTACAAGGAGGCAGCTTCATATGGCTACACCTTC. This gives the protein CASSQDYKEAASYGYTF.

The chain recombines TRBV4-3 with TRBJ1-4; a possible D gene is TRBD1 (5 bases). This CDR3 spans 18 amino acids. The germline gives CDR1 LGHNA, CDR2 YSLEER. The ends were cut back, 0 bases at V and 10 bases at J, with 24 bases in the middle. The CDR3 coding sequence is TGCGCCAGCAGCCAAGATTTCACCCCCGGGGCGACCCGGGGAAAACTGTTTTTT. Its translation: CASSQDFTPGATRGKLFF.